This T cell receptor beta chain emerged from a study of blood T cell repertoires in COVID-19. Original analysis: Estimated nucleated cell counts came from reference gene primer amplification. Here immunoSEQ multiplex PCR was the method, and the copy in TCRdb shows in-frame clones only, minus some. For V, J and clone size, that table is used; D and trimming come from the DNA. The table records some 200,000 clones, over 70% of them present only once. The table lists this clone with a few counts. J gave up 7 bases and V 1 base, and 8 bases lay outside the gene matches. CDR3 length: 16 amino acids. CDR1 is GTSNPN and CDR2 is SVGIG in the germline V gene (reference sequence).

This TCR was recovered from a woman in her seventies with acute or convalescent COVID-19. V is TRBV30 and J is TRBJ1-6, with TRBD1 matching over 9 bases. The sample comprised peripheral blood. The CDR3 DNA sequence: TGTGCCTGGAGTGACCGGGACAGGGTATCAAATTCACCCCTCCACTTT. It encodes CAWSDRDRVSNSPLHF.